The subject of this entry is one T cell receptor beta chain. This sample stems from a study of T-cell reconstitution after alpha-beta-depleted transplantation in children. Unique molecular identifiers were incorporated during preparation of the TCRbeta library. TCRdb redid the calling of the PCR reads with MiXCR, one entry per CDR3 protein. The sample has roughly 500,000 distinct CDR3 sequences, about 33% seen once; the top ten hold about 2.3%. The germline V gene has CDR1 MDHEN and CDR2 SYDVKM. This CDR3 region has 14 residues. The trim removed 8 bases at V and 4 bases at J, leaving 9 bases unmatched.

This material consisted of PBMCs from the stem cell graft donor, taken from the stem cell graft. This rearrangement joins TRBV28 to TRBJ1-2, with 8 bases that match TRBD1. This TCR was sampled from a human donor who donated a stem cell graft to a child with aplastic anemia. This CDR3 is CASGTGTGPYGYTF. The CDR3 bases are TGTGCCAGCGGCACCGGGACAGGACCCTATGGCTACACCTTC.